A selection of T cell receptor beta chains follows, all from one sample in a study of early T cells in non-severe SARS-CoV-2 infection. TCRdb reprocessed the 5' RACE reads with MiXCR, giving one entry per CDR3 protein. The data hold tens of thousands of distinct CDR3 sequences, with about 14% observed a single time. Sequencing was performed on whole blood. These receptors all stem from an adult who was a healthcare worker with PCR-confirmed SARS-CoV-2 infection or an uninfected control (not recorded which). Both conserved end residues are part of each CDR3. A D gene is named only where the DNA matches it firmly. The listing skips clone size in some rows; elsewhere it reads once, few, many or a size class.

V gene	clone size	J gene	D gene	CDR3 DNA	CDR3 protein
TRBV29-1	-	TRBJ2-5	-	TGCAGCGTTGTCTTGAGGGGAAGGGGAGAGACCCAGTACTTC	CSVVLRGRGETQYF
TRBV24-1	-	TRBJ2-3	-	TGTGCCACCAGTGATTCAGGGGGACTTACAGATACGCAGTATTTT	CATSDSGGLTDTQYF
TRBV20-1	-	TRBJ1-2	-	TGCAGTGCTAAGCAAGGAGCTAACTATGGCTACACCTTC	CSAKQGANYGYTF
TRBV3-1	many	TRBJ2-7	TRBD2	TGTGCCAGCAGCTCTAGCGGGTCGAGCTCCTACGAGCAGTACTTC	CASSSSGSSSYEQYF
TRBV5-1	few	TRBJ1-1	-	TGCGCCAGCAGCTTGGGACAGCCGAACACTGAAGCTTTCTTT	CASSLGQPNTEAFF
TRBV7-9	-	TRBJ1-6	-	TGTGCCAGCAGCTTCGCGGAGGGGTCACCCCTCCACTTT	CASSFAEGSPLHF
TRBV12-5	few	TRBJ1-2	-	TGTGCTAGTAATGCGATAAGATATGGCTACACCTTC	CASNAIRYGYTF
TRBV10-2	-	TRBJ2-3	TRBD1	TGCGCCAGCAGCCAGGACAGGGTGGCGACAGATACGCAGTATTTT	CASSQDRVATDTQYF
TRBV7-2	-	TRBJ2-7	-	TGTGCCAGCAGCTTCGGGACTCCCAAAAGCTCCTACGAGCAGTACTTC	CASSFGTPKSSYEQYF
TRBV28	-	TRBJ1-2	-	TGTGCCAGCAGTCCACAGGGATCCTATGGCTACACCTTC	CASSPQGSYGYTF
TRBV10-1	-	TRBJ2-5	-	TGCGCCAGCAGTGAGGGCGGGGAGACCCAGTACTTC	CASSEGGETQYF
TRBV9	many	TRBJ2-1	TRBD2	TGTGCCAGCAGCTTAAGCGGGGAACCCTACAATGAGCAGTTCTTC	CASSLSGEPYNEQFF
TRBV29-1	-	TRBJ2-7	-	TGCAGCGTACCGGAGGAAGGACGACGCTCCTACGAGCAGTACTTC	CSVPEEGRRSYEQYF
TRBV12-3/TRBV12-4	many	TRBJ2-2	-	TGTGCCAGCAGTTTGGCGACCGGGGAGCTGTTTTTT	CASSLATGELFF
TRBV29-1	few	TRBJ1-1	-	TGCAGCGTGGGCAGAAACACTGAAGCTTTCTTT	CSVGRNTEAFF
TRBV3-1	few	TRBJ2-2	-	TGTGCCAGCAGTCACACCGGGGAGCTGTTTTTT	CASSHTGELFF
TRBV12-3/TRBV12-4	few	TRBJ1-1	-	TGTGCCAGCAACCTGGACGGAGTAGACACTGAAGCTTTCTTT	CASNLDGVDTEAFF
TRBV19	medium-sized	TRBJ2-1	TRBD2	TGTGCCAGTAGTCCGACTAGCGGGGGGTACAATGAGCAGTTCTTC	CASSPTSGGYNEQFF
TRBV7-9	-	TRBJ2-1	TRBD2	TGTGCCAGCAGCCATGTCGGGGGGGCTAACAATGAGCAGTTCTTC	CASSHVGGANNEQFF
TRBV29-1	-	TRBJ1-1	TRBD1	TGCAGCGTACGGACAGGTGAAGCTTTCTTT	CSVRTGEAFF
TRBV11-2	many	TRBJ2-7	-	TGTGCCAGCAGCATAAGGTGGAGCTCCTACGAGCAGTACTTC	CASSIRWSSYEQYF
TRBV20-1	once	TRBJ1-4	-	TGCAGTGCTAGACACAGATATGAAAAACTGTTTTTT	CSARHRYEKLFF
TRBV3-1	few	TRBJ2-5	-	TGTGCCAGCAGGACCCTGACGGAGACCCAGTACTTC	CASRTLTETQYF
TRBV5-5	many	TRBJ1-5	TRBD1	TGTGCCAGCATGCACAGGGGTTCGAGGAGCAATCAGCCCCAGCATTTT	CASMHRGSRSNQPQHF
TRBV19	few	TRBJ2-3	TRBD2	TGTGCCAGTAGTAAACTAGCGGGGGGCACAGATACGCAGTATTTT	CASSKLAGGTDTQYF
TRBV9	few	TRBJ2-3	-	TGTGCCAGCAGCGTAGCTTCACAGGGCACAACAGATACGCAGTATTTT	CASSVASQGTTDTQYF
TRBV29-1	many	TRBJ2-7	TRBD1	TGCAGCGTTCAGAAGGACAGGGTCATCTACGAGCAGTACTTC	CSVQKDRVIYEQYF
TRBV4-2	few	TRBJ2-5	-	TGTGCCAGCAGCCAAGCCTACGGAGAGACCCAGTACTTC	CASSQAYGETQYF
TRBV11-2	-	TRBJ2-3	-	TGTGCCAGCAGCTTAGTCGTTTCAGATACGCAGTATTTT	CASSLVVSDTQYF
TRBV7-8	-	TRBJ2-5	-	TGTGCCAGCAGCTTAACCACAAGTAGTGAGACCCAGTACTTC	CASSLTTSSETQYF
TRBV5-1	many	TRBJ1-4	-	TGCGCCAGCAGCTTGGTCGCGGGGCGGACTAATGAAAAACTGTTTTTT	CASSLVAGRTNEKLFF
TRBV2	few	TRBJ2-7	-	TGTGCCAGCAGTAACTACGAGCAGTACTTC	CASSNYEQYF
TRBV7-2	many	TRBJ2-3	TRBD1	TGTGCCAGCAGCTTCACAGGGGACCCTACAGATACGCAGTATTTT	CASSFTGDPTDTQYF
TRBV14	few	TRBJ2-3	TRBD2	TGTGCCAGCAGCCAGTGGGGCGGGGGGGCCACAGATACGCAGTATTTT	CASSQWGGGATDTQYF
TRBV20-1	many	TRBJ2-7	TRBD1	TGCAGTGCTCCCGGGACAGGGACCTACGAGCAGTACTTC	CSAPGTGTYEQYF
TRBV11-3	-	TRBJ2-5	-	TGTGCCAGCAGCCCCCAAAGGCGCGAGACCCAGTACTTC	CASSPQRRETQYF
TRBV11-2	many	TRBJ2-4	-	TGTGCCAGCAGCTTAGGCGGTGCAGGGAGTAACATTCAGTACTTC	CASSLGGAGSNIQYF
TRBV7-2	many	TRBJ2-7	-	TGTGCCAGCAGCCCGAAGGTGGGCGAGCAGTACTTC	CASSPKVGEQYF
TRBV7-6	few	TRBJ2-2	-	TGTGCCAGCAGCTTAACGGGTATGACCTCGAACACCGGGGAGCTGTTTTTT	CASSLTGMTSNTGELFF
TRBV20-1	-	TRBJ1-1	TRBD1	TGCAGTGCTAGACCGCCGGGACAGTTGAACACTGAAGCTTTCTTT	CSARPPGQLNTEAFF
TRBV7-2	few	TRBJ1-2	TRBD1	TGTGCCAGCAGATTCCCTGGACAGGGGGACTATGGCTACACCTTC	CASRFPGQGDYGYTF
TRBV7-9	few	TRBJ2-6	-	TGTGCCAGCAGCTTGTCCTATTCTGGGGCCAACGTCCTGACTTTC	CASSLSYSGANVLTF
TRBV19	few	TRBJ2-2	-	TGTGCCAGTAGTATAGATCCGGACTACCTGAACACCGGGGAGCTGTTTTTT	CASSIDPDYLNTGELFF
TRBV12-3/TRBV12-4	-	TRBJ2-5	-	TGTGCCAGCAGCGGGACTTCCGGAGGGACCCAGTACTTC	CASSGTSGGTQYF
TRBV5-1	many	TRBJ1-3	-	TGCGCCAGCAGCTCCGGGACGCCTAATGGAAACACCATATATTTT	CASSSGTPNGNTIYF
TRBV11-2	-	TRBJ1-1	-	TGTGCCAGCAGCTTAATGGAGTTCACTGAAGCTTTCTTT	CASSLMEFTEAFF
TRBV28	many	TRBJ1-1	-	TGTGCCAGCACCGCCCCCGTTTTTGTCGGCACTGAAGCTTTCTTT	CASTAPVFVGTEAFF